There are a few counts of the clone carrying this T cell receptor (beta chain). Its antigen is unidentified. Generated by immunoSEQ multiplex PCR, the TCRdb table keeps only in-frame clones and is missing some. Here the sample spans 75,000 to 100,000 clones, 87% being singletons. The data were taken from a study of OX40 agonist ivuxolimab in advanced cancers. Findings and caveats of the study: Circulating CD4+ and CD8+ T cells showed clonal expansion by week 6 at 0.1 to 3.0 mg/kg.

V lost 0 bases and J 9 bases, leaving 10 bases between the germline ends. Germline V gene lookup returns CDR1 SGHRS and CDR2 YFSETQ. The CDR3 extends over 13 amino acids. This TCR was recovered from an adult with an advanced solid tumor such as melanoma, head and neck, liver or kidney cancer. The rearrangement links TRBV5-1 to TRBJ1-5; D might be TRBD1 (6 bases). The specimen comprised CD4+ or CD8+ T cells sorted from blood, sampled in a trial of the OX40 agonist ivuxolimab. CDR3 bases: TGCGCCAGCAGCTTGGAGGGGGGAGGGCCCCAGCATTTT. Encoded protein: CASSLEGGGPQHF.